The entry that follows covers one T cell receptor (beta chain) sequence. This entry comes from a study of T cell changes during pregnancy in multiple sclerosis. Only in-frame clones appear in the TCRdb table, and some are missing; sequencing was by immunoSEQ multiplex PCR. Among 85,000 to 120,000 clones listed, roughly 90% were seen once. This CDR3 is 14 amino acids long. The V gene lost 5 bases and the J gene lost 6 bases, with 13 bases spanning the gap. The V gene's germline CDR1 is SNHLY and CDR2 FYNNEI. The V and J genes are TRBV2 and TRBJ2-2, with a tentative D call TRBD1 (6 bases). The source material was peripheral blood, sampled after pregnancy. The TCR originated in a female donor with multiple sclerosis, enrolled in a pregnancy study. DNA of the CDR3: TGTGCCAGCAGTCCTCTCCAGGGGCCCGGGGAGCTGTTTTTT. Translation: CASSPLQGPGELFF.